The 20 T cell receptor beta chains below come from one sample, sequenced in a study of blood T cell repertoires in COVID-19. Method: immunoSEQ multiplex PCR; TCRdb's copy keeps in-frame clones and lacks some. The data hold some 80,000 clones, with around four fifths observed a single time. What was sequenced was peripheral blood. These receptors all come from a man aged 80 or over with active or convalescent COVID-19.

The rearrangement links TRBV6-6 to TRBJ1-6; D perhaps matches TRBD1 (6 bases). The germline gives CDR1 MNHNY, CDR2 SVGAGI (reference sequence). This CDR3 is built from 15 residues. V lost 4 bases and J 10 bases, leaving 17 bases between the germline ends. The CDR3 region is CASSSHRETGSPLHF. In nucleotides, the CDR3 is TGTGCCAGCAGTTCTCACAGGGAAACGGGATCACCCCTCCACTTT.

The chain combines TRBV10-1 with TRBJ2-4; 14 bases line up with TRBD2. The CDR3 has 18 residues. Trimming removed 6 bases from V and 5 bases from J; junction bases left unmatched: 12. Germline CDR1 is WNHNN and CDR2 is SYGVQD (reference sequence). The CDR3, as DNA: TGCGCCAGCAGCGCTTCAGCCGGGACTAGCGGGAGTCAAAACATTCAGTACTTC. Translating gives CASSASAGTSGSQNIQYF.

V gene TRBV2 combines with J gene TRBJ1-5, with TRBD1 matching 11 bases. This CDR3 has 13 residues. The junction had 2 bases not matched to a gene; V was cut back by 8 bases and J by 5 bases. Germline values: CDR1 SNHLY, CDR2 FYNNEI. The CDR3 DNA is TGTGCCAGCGGACAGGGGGCGCATCAGCCCCAGCATTTT. It is translated as CASGQGAHQPQHF. The full variable domain, rest sourced from reference TRBV2 and TRBJ1-5, is EPEVTQTPSHQVTQMGQEVILRCVPISNHLYFYWYRQILGQKVEFLVSFYNNEISEKSEIFDDQFSVERPDGSNFTLKIRSTKLEDSAMYFCASGQGAHQPQHFGDGTRLSIL.

This clone was found a few times. This chain links TRBV29-1 with TRBJ1-5; D might be TRBD1 (5 bases). V gave up 5 bases and J gave up 2 bases, with 16 bases separating them. The CDR3 is made up of 15 amino acids. The germline gives CDR1 SQVTM, CDR2 ANQGSEA. CDR3 amino acids: CSVTTLKGGNQPQHF. In DNA form, the CDR3 reads TGCAGCGTTACCACCCTGAAAGGGGGCAATCAGCCCCAGCATTTT.

The chain couples TRBV6-6 to TRBJ2-5; 9 bases agree with TRBD2. With V trimmed by 5 bases and J by 6 bases, 7 bases remained unmatched. The V gene's germline CDR1 is MNHNY and CDR2 SVGAGI (reference sequence). This CDR3 is 14 amino acids long. CDR3 amino acids: CASSPLAGSKTQYF. CDR3 sequence (DNA): TGTGCCAGCAGTCCCCTAGCGGGAAGTAAGACCCAGTACTTC.

The rearrangement uses TRBV2 and TRBJ2-7; TRBD1 is a possible D gene (5 bases). The germline gives CDR1 SNHLY, CDR2 FYNNEI. V was cut by 3 bases and J by 4 bases, with 13 bases left in between. The CDR3 extends over 14 amino acids. The CDR3 protein is CASSDYRRPYEQYV. CDR3 coding DNA: TGTGCCAGCAGTGATTACAGGAGACCGTACGAGCAGTACGTC.

The chain links TRBV11-3 to TRBJ2-1; D gene unclear. CDR1 SGHNT and CDR2 YENEEA come from the germline V gene. Trimming shortened V by 0 bases and J by 7 bases, and 4 bases separated the two germline ends. The CDR3 totals 12 residues. The CDR3 region is CASSLDQNEQFF. CDR3 DNA: TGTGCCAGCAGCTTAGATCAGAATGAGCAGTTCTTC.

V usage is TRBV3-1 (or the pseudogene TRBV3-2) and J usage is TRBJ2-6; 7 bases line up with TRBD2. This CDR3 contains 17 residues. J gave up 0 bases and V 4 bases, and 6 bases lay outside the gene matches. Germline-derived CDR1 and CDR2 are LGHDT and YNNKEL (reference sequence). The CDR3 DNA follows: TGTGCCAGCAGCCGAGGACGGGGGGACTCTGGGGCCAACGTCCTGACTTTC. This codes for CASSRGRGDSGANVLTF.

V and J are TRBV27 and TRBJ1-5; possible D gene TRBD1, 6 bases. Between the trimmed V and J ends, which lost 6 bases and 5 bases, there was a span of 11 bases. The CDR3 is 13 amino acids. Germline V gives CDR1 MNHEY, CDR2 SMNVEV (reference sequence). CDR3 in amino acids: CASSPYRDQPQHF. CDR3 nucleotides: TGTGCCAGCAGCCCATACAGGGATCAGCCCCAGCATTTT.

The J gene is TRBJ2-2, the V gene TRBV2; 9 bases align to TRBD1. V lost 6 bases, J lost 4 bases, and 3 bases stayed unmatched. From germline, CDR1 is SNHLY and CDR2 FYNNEI. The CDR3 consists of 14 residues. The CDR3 spells CASRGTGSTGELFF. The DNA for the CDR3 is TGTGCCAGCAGGGGGACAGGGAGCACCGGGGAGCTGTTTTTT.

The chain links TRBV5-1 to TRBJ2-5, with D maybe TRBD2 (5 bases). This CDR3 is 15 amino acids long. Trimming shortened V by 2 bases and J by 3 bases, and 14 bases separated the two germline ends. Germline loops: CDR1 SGHRS, CDR2 YFSETQ. The CDR3 protein is CASSFGDNGKETQYF. The CDR3 DNA reads TGCGCCAGCAGCTTCGGGGATAACGGAAAAGAGACCCAGTACTTC.

The CDR3 nucleotides are TGTGCCAGCAGTTGGGCGCGTAACACTGAAGCTTTCTTT. This codes for CASSWARNTEAFF. The chain employs TRBV12-3 or TRBV12-4 and TRBJ1-1; D is ambiguous. The CDR3 runs 13 residues. Trimming took 4 bases from V and 2 from J, leaving 8 bases between them.

In DNA form, the CDR3 reads TGTGCCAGCAGCCAACAGCGAACCAGGGCTGCCGGGGAGCTGTTTTTT. Amino acid sequence: CASSQQRTRAAGELFF. J is TRBJ2-2 and V is TRBV3-1 (or the pseudogene TRBV3-2); maybe TRBD1 (5 bases). The CDR3 spans 16 residues. Germline CDR1 LGHDT, CDR2 YNNKEL (reference sequence). The V end was cut by 2 bases, the J end by 6 bases, with 16 bases between.

The V and J genes are TRBV18 and TRBJ2-1, with TRBD2 identical over 9 bases. The junction had 6 bases not matched to a gene; V was cut back by 2 bases and J by 7 bases. In germline, CDR1 is KGHSH, CDR2 LQKENI. The CDR3 length is 15 residues. The CDR3 sequence is CASSPRLAGVNEQFF. The CDR3 DNA follows: TGTGCCAGCTCACCAAGGTTAGCGGGAGTGAATGAGCAGTTCTTC.

This CDR3 reads CASQGAGNTIYF. The DNA of the CDR3 is TGTGCCAGCCAGGGGGCTGGAAACACCATATATTTT. This chain uses TRBV6-5 with TRBJ1-3; 7 positions agree with TRBD1. Per germline, CDR1 MNHEY and CDR2 SVGAGI. V was clipped by 8 bases and J by 2 bases; unmatched bases: 0. The CDR3 is made up of 12 amino acids.

V gene TRBV18 combines with J gene TRBJ2-1; D unresolved. Trimming took off 0 bases at V and 11 bases at J, with 11 bases between the two ends. Germline V CDR1 and CDR2: KGHSH, LQKENI. CDR3 length: 13 amino acids. The CDR3 spells CASSPPYETQQFF. In DNA, the CDR3 is TGTGCCAGCTCACCACCCTATGAGACACAGCAGTTCTTC.

The gene calls are TRBV9 and TRBJ2-2; D is possibly TRBD1 (6 bases). V was trimmed by 4 bases and J by 3 bases, leaving 13 bases between them. There are 15 residues in the CDR3. The germline gives CDR1 SGDLS, CDR2 YYNGEE. This chain's CDR3 is CASSPWDTYTGELFF. The CDR3 bases are TGTGCCAGCAGCCCCTGGGACACTTACACCGGGGAGCTGTTTTTT.

V usage is TRBV5-1 and J usage is TRBJ1-2; D unresolved. Germline V gene lookup returns CDR1 SGHRS and CDR2 YFSETQ. CDR3 length: 14 residues. V was clipped by 3 bases and J by 4 bases, with 13 bases between them. The CDR3 nucleotides are TGCGCCAGCAGCTACGACACCGTGTCCTATGGCTACACCTTC. Protein: CASSYDTVSYGYTF.

This chain connects TRBV6-5 to TRBJ1-6, with TRBD1 identical over 8 bases. The ends lost 7 bases at V and 3 bases at J; junction bases unmatched: 2. This CDR3 contains 14 residues. Germline-derived CDR1 and CDR2 are MNHEY and SVGAGI. For the CDR3, the DNA is TGTGCCAGCAAGACAGGGGACTATAATTCACCCCTCCACTTT. It translates to CASKTGDYNSPLHF.

This chain connects TRBV9 to TRBJ2-1; 10 nucleotides match TRBD2. V dropped 4 bases and J dropped 8; count of bases not matched to a gene: 12. CDR1 SGDLS and CDR2 YYNGEE come from the germline V gene. This CDR3 has 16 residues. The CDR3 DNA reads TGTGCCAGCAGCCCACTGGGACTAGCGAGAGAAGATGAGCAGTTCTTC. Translation gives CASSPLGLAREDEQFF.